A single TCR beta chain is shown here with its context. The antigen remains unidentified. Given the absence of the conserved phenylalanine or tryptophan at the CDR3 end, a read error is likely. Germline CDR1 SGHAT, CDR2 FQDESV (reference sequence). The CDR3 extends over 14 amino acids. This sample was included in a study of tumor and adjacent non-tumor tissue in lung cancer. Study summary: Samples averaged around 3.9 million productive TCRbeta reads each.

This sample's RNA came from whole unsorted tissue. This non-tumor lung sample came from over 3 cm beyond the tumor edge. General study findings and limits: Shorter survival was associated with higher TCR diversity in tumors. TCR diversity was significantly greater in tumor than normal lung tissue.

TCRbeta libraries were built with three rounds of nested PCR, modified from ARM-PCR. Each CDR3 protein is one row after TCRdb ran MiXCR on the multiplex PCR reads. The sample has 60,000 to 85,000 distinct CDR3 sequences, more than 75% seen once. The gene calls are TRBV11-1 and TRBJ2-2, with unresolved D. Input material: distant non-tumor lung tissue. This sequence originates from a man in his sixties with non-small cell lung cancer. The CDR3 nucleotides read TGTGCCAGTAGCTATACTAATAGCACCGGGGAGCTGTTTTTG. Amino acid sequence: CASSYTNSTGELFL.